This T cell receptor beta chain was recorded in a study of lymphopenia after photon versus proton radiotherapy. Measured with immunoSEQ multiplex PCR; TCRdb has only the in-frame clones, and not every one. The sample has 50,000 to 70,000 clones; 87% are singletons. V trimming: 0 bases; J trimming: 4 bases; junction bases outside the gene matches: 10. The germline gives CDR1 GTSNPN, CDR2 SVGIG (reference sequence). The CDR3 sequence is 16 residues long. Regarding the study as a whole: Under photons, naive T cells and diversity fell while effector/memory populations rose.

A remark on this clone: Its antigen is not identified.

The gene calls are TRBV30 and TRBJ2-7; 9 bases line up with TRBD2. The TCR comes from a man aged 80 or over with esophageal cancer. The sequencing used peripheral blood, collected from a patient treated with proton-based radiotherapy. CDR3 coding DNA: TGTGCCTGGAGTGTACCTTCGGGGACTAGCAGGTACGAGCAGTACTTC. Amino acids: CAWSVPSGTSRYEQYF.